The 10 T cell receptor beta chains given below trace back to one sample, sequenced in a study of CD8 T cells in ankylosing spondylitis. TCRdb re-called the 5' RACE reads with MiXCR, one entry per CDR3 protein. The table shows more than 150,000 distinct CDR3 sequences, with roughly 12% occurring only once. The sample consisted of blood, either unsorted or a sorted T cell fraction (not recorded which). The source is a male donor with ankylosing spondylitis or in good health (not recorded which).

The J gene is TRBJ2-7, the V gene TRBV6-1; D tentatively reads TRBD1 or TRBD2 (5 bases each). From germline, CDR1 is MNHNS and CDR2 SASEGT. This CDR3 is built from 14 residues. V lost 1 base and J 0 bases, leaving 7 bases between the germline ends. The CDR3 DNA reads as TGTGCCAGCAGTGAAGTTGGGGGCTCCTACGAGCAGTACTTC. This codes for CASSEVGGSYEQYF.

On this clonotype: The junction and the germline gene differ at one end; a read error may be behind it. CDR3 sequence: CASNQEFTSTGELFF. CDR3 coding DNA: TGTGCCAGCAACCAAGAATTTACCAGCACCGGGGAGCTGTTTTTT. The J gene is TRBJ2-2, the V gene TRBV4-2, with unresolved D. Germline V CDR1 and CDR2: LGHNA, YNFKEQ. The CDR3 runs to 15 residues.

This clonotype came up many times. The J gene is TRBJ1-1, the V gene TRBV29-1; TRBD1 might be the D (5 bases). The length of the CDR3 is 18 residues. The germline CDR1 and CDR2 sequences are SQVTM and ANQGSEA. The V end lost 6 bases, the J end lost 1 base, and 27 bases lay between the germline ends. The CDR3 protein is CSVGDPGPGTVWNTEAFF. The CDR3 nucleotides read TGCAGCGTAGGGGACCCGGGGCCTGGTACCGTTTGGAACACTGAAGCTTTCTTT.

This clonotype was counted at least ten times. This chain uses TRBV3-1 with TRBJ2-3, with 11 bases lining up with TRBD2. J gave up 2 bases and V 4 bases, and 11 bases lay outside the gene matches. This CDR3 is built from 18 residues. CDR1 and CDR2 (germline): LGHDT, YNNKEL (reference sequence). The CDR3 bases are TGTGCCAGCAGCCGATACCTCGGGACTAGCGGCGACACAGATACGCAGTATTTT. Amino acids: CASSRYLGTSGDTDTQYF.

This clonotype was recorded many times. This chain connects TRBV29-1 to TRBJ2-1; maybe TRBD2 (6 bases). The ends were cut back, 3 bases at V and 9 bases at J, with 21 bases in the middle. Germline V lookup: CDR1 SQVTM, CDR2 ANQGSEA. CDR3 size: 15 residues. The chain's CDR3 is CSVEEGTTPTGEQFF. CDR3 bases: TGCAGCGTTGAGGAGGGGACCACACCAACGGGTGAGCAGTTCTTC.

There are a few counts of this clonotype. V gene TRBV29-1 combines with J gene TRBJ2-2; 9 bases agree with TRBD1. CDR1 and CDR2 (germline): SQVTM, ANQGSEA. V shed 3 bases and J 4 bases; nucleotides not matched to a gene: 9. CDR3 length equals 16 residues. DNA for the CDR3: TGCAGCGTTGAGTTCGCAGGGACAGGGAGCACCGGGGAGCTGTTTTTT. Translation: CSVEFAGTGSTGELFF.

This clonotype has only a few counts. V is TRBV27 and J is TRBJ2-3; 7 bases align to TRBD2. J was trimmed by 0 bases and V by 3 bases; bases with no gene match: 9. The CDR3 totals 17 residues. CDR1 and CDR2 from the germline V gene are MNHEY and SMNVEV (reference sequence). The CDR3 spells CASSFGLGGPSTDTQYF. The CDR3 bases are TGTGCCAGCAGTTTTGGGTTGGGAGGGCCAAGCACAGATACGCAGTATTTT.

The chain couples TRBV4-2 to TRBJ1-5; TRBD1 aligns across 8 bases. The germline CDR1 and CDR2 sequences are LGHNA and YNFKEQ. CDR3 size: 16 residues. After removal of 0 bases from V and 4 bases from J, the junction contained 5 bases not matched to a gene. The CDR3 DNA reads TGTGCCAGCAGCCAAGAACAGGGGGAGTCAAATCAGCCCCAGCATTTT. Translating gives CASSQEQGESNQPQHF.

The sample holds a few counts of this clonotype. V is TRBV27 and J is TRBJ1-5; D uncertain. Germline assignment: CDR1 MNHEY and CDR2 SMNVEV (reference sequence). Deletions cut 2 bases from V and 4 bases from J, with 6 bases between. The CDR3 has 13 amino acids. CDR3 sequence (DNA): TGTGCCAGCAGTTTAAACAAAAATCAGCCCCAGCATTTT. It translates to CASSLNKNQPQHF.

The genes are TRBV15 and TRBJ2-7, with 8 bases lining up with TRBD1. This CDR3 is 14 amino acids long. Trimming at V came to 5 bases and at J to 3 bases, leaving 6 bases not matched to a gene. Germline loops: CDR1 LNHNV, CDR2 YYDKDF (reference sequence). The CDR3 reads CATSAGQGGYEQYF. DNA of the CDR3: TGTGCCACCAGCGCAGGACAGGGAGGCTACGAGCAGTACTTC.